Shown below are 20 T cell receptor beta chains from a single sample sequenced in a study of shared clonotypes between healthy human individuals. Profiled with immunoSEQ multiplex PCR; TCRdb holds only in-frame clones, not every one. Here the sample spans about 520,000 clones, about 96% being singletons. The sequencing input was naive CD4+ T cells sorted from blood. As for subset: CD45RA+ positively selected. These receptors originate from a woman aged 30 to 39 in good health.

This rearrangement joins TRBV10-1 to TRBJ2-4; D may be TRBD1 or TRBD2 (6 bases each). Germline CDR1 is WNHNN and CDR2 is SYGVQD (reference sequence). The CDR3 has 15 amino acids. V was clipped by 2 bases and J by 9 bases, with 17 bases between them. The DNA for the CDR3 is TGCGCCAGCAGTGAGCCAGGAGTAGGGGGGCGCATTCAGTACTTC. Translation gives CASSEPGVGGRIQYF.

V gene TRBV9 combines with J gene TRBJ1-3, with unresolved D. Trimming shortened V by 3 bases and J by 4 bases, and 20 bases separated the two germline ends. This CDR3 is built from 17 residues. The V gene's germline CDR1 is SGDLS and CDR2 YYNGEE. The CDR3 DNA follows: TGTGCCAGCAGCGAAACAGAAGGGCAGCTGCAAGGAAACACCATATATTTT. As protein: CASSETEGQLQGNTIYF. The full variable domain, completed using reference TRBV9 and TRBJ1-3, is DSGVTQTPKHLITATGQRVTLRCSPRSGDLSVYWYQQSLDQGLQFLIQYYNGEERAKGNILERFSAQQFPDLHSELNLSSLELGDSALYFCASSETEGQLQGNTIYFGEGSWLTVV.

The chain carries TRBV27 and TRBJ2-7; 8 bases map to TRBD1. The germline V gene encodes CDR1 MNHEY and CDR2 SMNVEV (reference sequence). The trim removed 8 bases at V and 2 bases at J, leaving 8 bases unmatched. The CDR3 is 14 residues long. DNA for the CDR3: TGTGCCAGCCGTCCCGGGACAGGTACCTACGAGCAGTACTTC. This encodes CASRPGTGTYEQYF.

The V and J genes are TRBV18 and TRBJ2-7; possible D gene TRBD1, 6 bases. The ends were cut back, 6 bases at V and 0 bases at J, with 12 bases in the middle. Germline CDR1 and CDR2: KGHSH and LQKENI. The CDR3 has 14 amino acids. The CDR3 bases are TGTGCCAGCTCGGTCTCGGACAGCTCCTACGAGCAGTACTTC. It codes for CASSVSDSSYEQYF.

The chain couples TRBV6-5 to TRBJ2-1; unclear D gene. V lost 4 bases to trimming and J lost 6 bases, with 19 bases between them. Germline assignment: CDR1 MNHEY and CDR2 SVGAGI. The CDR3 runs 16 residues. The CDR3 nucleotides read TGTGCCAGCAGTTCGGCTACTCAACGGCGGACCAATGAGCAGTTCTTC. It translates to CASSSATQRRTNEQFF.

The chain joins TRBV28 to TRBJ2-7; no clear D gene. Between the trimmed V and J ends, which lost 3 bases and 6 bases, there was a span of 9 bases. This CDR3 has 12 residues. Looked up from germline, CDR1 is MDHEN and CDR2 is SYDVKM. The CDR3 reads CASSFGLREQYF. CDR3 DNA: TGTGCCAGCAGTTTTGGGTTACGCGAGCAGTACTTC.

The chain carries TRBV28 and TRBJ2-1; D could derive from TRBD1 or TRBD2 (7 bases each). This CDR3 spans 12 amino acids. Germline loops: CDR1 MDHEN, CDR2 SYDVKM. CDR3 DNA sequence: TGTTCAGCGGGACAGATATACAATGAGCAGTTCTTC. This codes for CSAGQIYNEQFF.

DNA for the CDR3: TGTGCCAGCAGTTGGGCTAGATCTGTCACAGATACGCAGTATTTT. This translates into CASSWARSVTDTQYF. This rearrangement joins TRBV28 to TRBJ2-3; D unclear. Germline CDR1 reads MDHEN; CDR2 reads SYDVKM. This CDR3 has 15 residues. V lost 4 bases, J lost 2 bases, and 13 bases lay in between.

The chain employs TRBV27 and TRBJ1-4, with D maybe TRBD1 (5 bases). The ends were cut back, 2 bases at V and 3 bases at J, with 16 bases in the middle. The CDR3 runs 17 residues. Germline CDR1 is MNHEY and CDR2 is SMNVEV (reference sequence). CDR3 coding DNA: TGTGCCAGCAGTTTAACAGCCGGCAGGGCATCTAATGAAAAACTGTTTTTT. Translated: CASSLTAGRASNEKLFF.

Written as DNA, the CDR3 is TGTGCCAGCAGTTCAGAGCGGGAGGTGGGTGAGCAGTTCTTC. Protein product: CASSSEREVGEQFF. The chain employs TRBV27 and TRBJ2-1; 9 bases are shared with TRBD2. The ends lost 4 bases at V and 9 bases at J; junction bases unmatched: 7. The CDR3 runs 14 residues. Germline-derived CDR1 and CDR2 are MNHEY and SMNVEV (reference sequence).

The chain carries TRBV6-1 and TRBJ1-1, with D maybe TRBD1 (5 bases). Germline-derived CDR1 and CDR2 are MNHNS and SASEGT. The CDR3 has 15 residues. The V gene lost 2 bases and the J gene lost 1 base, with 11 bases spanning the gap. The CDR3: CASSEPPGKNTEAFF. The CDR3 nucleotides read TGTGCCAGCAGTGAACCTCCAGGGAAGAACACTGAAGCTTTCTTT.

The CDR3 bases are TGTGCCAGTGGGGGGACAGGGCCAACTAATGAAAAACTGTTTTTT. This codes for CASGGTGPTNEKLFF. The V call is TRBV19, the J call TRBJ1-4; 9 positions match TRBD1. Germline assignment: CDR1 LNHDA and CDR2 SQIVND (reference sequence). The CDR3 loop spans 15 amino acids. J gave up 0 bases and V 8 bases, and 4 bases lay outside the gene matches. The full variable domain, with the rest looked up from reference TRBV19 and TRBJ1-4, is DGGITQSPKYLFRKEGQNVTLSCEQNLNHDAMYWYRQDPGQGLRLIYYSQIVNDFQKGDIAEGYSVSREKKESFPLTVTSAQKNPTAFYLCASGGTGPTNEKLFFGSGTQLSVL.

This CDR3 is CASNSGLAGAEQFF. CDR3 DNA sequence: TGTGCCAGCAACTCCGGACTAGCGGGAGCTGAGCAGTTCTTC. This chain connects TRBV7-2 to TRBJ2-1; 13 bases agree with TRBD2. CDR3 length equals 14 residues. Germline V CDR1 and CDR2: SGHTA, FQGNSA. J was trimmed by 9 bases and V by 7 bases; bases with no gene match: 6.

The chain combines TRBV5-1 with TRBJ2-1, with D tentatively TRBD1 or TRBD2 (5 bases each). The V end was cut by 3 bases, the J end by 4 bases, with 20 bases between. Germline lookup yields CDR1 SGHRS and CDR2 YFSETQ. This CDR3 has 17 amino acids. In DNA form, the CDR3 reads TGCGCCAGCAGCTCCGAGGGCGGCTGGGGCCGTTACAATGAGCAGTTCTTC. Translated, it gives CASSSEGGWGRYNEQFF. The full variable domain, completed using reference TRBV5-1 and TRBJ2-1, is KAGVTQTPRYLIKTRGQQVTLSCSPISGHRSVSWYQQTPGQGLQFLFEYFSETQRNKGNFPGRFSGRQFSNSRSEMNVSTLELGDSALYLCASSSEGGWGRYNEQFFGPGTRLTVL.

The J gene is TRBJ2-4, the V gene TRBV7-9; TRBD1 is a possible D gene (6 bases). Germline V gene data show CDR1 as SEHNR and CDR2 as FQNEAQ (reference sequence). V was trimmed by 6 bases and J by 1 base, leaving 13 bases between them. There are 15 residues in the CDR3. In nucleotides, the CDR3 is TGTGCCAGCAGTAATACAGGGCCCGCCAAAAACATTCAGTACTTC. Amino acids: CASSNTGPAKNIQYF.

The chain uses TRBV5-4 and TRBJ2-2; D gene uncertain. The ends were cut back, 0 bases at V and 6 bases at J, with 6 bases in the middle. The CDR3 covers 13 residues. Germline V CDR1 and CDR2: SGHNT, YYREEE (reference sequence). The CDR3 coding sequence is TGTGCCAGCAGCTTGGGACTTTCCGGGGAGCTGTTTTTT. This sequence encodes CASSLGLSGELFF. The full variable domain, completed using reference TRBV5-4 and TRBJ2-2, is ETGVTQSPTHLIKTRGQQVTLRCSSQSGHNTVSWYQQALGQGPQFIFQYYREEENGRGNFPPRFSGLQFPNYSSELNVNALELDDSALYLCASSLGLSGELFFGEGSRLTVL.

The J gene is TRBJ2-1, the V gene TRBV28; 7 bases fit TRBD2. There are 14 residues in the CDR3. CDR1 and CDR2 from the germline V gene are MDHEN and SYDVKM. J lost 4 bases, V lost 2 bases, and 2 bases had no gene match. The CDR3 sequence is CASSLGTIYNEQFF. The CDR3 nucleotides are TGTGCCAGCAGTTTAGGGACTATATACAATGAGCAGTTCTTC.

This chain uses TRBV6-1 with TRBJ2-1, with 16 bases fitting TRBD2. CDR1 is MNHNS and CDR2 is SASEGT in the germline V gene. CDR3 size: 15 residues. Losses at the gene ends were 6 bases for V and 8 bases for J; bases not matched to a gene: 4. The CDR3 bases are TGTGCCAGCAGGACCGGGACTAGCGGGAGGGATGAGCAGTTCTTC. Its protein is CASRTGTSGRDEQFF.

As concerns this clone: A junction boundary mismatches the germline segment, possibly from a read error. J is TRBJ2-2 and V is TRBV7-3; tentatively, D is TRBD1 (6 bases). Germline loops: CDR1 SGHTA, CDR2 FQGTGA. This CDR3 has 14 amino acids. In DNA, the CDR3 is TGTGCCAGCAGCATAACAGGGCCCACCGGGGAGCTGTTTTTT. Translating it yields CASSITGPTGELFF.

The rearrangement links TRBV5-1 to TRBJ2-7, with D tentatively TRBD1 (6 bases). V lost 0 bases and J 5 bases, leaving 12 bases between the germline ends. This CDR3 spans 14 amino acids. Germline V gene data show CDR1 as SGHRS and CDR2 as YFSETQ. CDR3 sequence (DNA): TGCGCCAGCAGCTTGGCACACAACAGGGACGAGCAGTACTTC. Residues: CASSLAHNRDEQYF.